The clone carrying this T cell receptor (beta chain) occurred many times. Antigen specificity is unknown. The data originate from a study of early T cells in non-severe SARS-CoV-2 infection. Study as a whole: Unsorted whole-blood RNA was sequenced in bulk, leaving chains unpaired. Study observations and caveats: Using VDJdb, the matching emphasized anti-spike CD8 responses while missing private and CD4 specificities.

Separate cDNA molecules each had unique molecular identifiers attached to them. TCRdb re-called the 5' RACE reads through MiXCR, storing one row per CDR3 protein. Of tens of thousands of distinct CDR3 sequences listed, roughly 5% are singletons. Trimming cost V 1 base and J 4 bases, with 2 bases left between them. The CDR3 consists of 11 residues. Germline V gene sequence: CDR1 LGHDT, CDR2 YNNKEL (reference sequence). The V gene is TRBV3-1, the J gene TRBJ2-7, with D hard to call. Sequenced material: whole blood. This clonotype was obtained from an adult who was a healthcare worker with PCR-confirmed SARS-CoV-2 infection or an uninfected control (not recorded which). In DNA, the CDR3 is TGTGCCAGCAGCCAAGGGTACGAGCAGTACTTC. Encoded protein: CASSQGYEQYF.